Given below is one TCR beta chain in context. Its antigen is undetermined. Sequencing was performed with immunoSEQ multiplex PCR; in TCRdb, only in-frame clones are kept and a portion is missing. The data hold over 45,000 clones, with 85% to 95% observed a single time. CDR1 is LNHDA, CDR2 SQIVND, per germline (reference sequence). The length of the CDR3 is 16 residues. V lost 1 base and J lost 0, with 10 bases in between. The sample belongs to a study of a mutant IDH1 vaccine in newly diagnosed glioma. Time point in this sample: week 35, safety follow-up. With topical imiquimod, each dose of the vaccine consisted of 300 ug of mutant IDH1 20-mer peptide. Patients had eight vaccinations, in weeks 1, 3, 5, 7, 11, 15, 19 and 23.

The chain is built from TRBV19 and TRBJ1-3; D remains unclear. The clonotype originates from a man aged 50 to 60 with glioma. This specimen was PBMCs, taken from a glioma patient whose treatment included an IDH1 peptide vaccine. In DNA, the CDR3 is TGTGCCAGTAGTATAGTTGGGGTGCGCTCTGGAAACACCATATATTTT. As protein: CASSIVGVRSGNTIYF.